This T cell receptor beta chain was sequenced during a study of shared clonotypes between healthy human individuals. Unsorted PBMC DNA went through sequencing on ten immunoSEQ deep assay plates. This table comes from immunoSEQ multiplex PCR, and its TCRdb copy is limited to in-frame clones, with some not included. The repertoire holds about 480,000 clones, with nearly 80% as singletons. The receptor was isolated from a woman in her forties in good health. Some clones in this sample may be carry-over from other donors' samples. The specimen was PBMCs.

This CDR3 reads CASSASGRQPQHF. CDR3 sequence (DNA): TGTGCCAGCAGTGCGAGCGGTCGGCAGCCCCAGCATTTT. This chain connects TRBV25-1 to TRBJ1-5; D gene uncertain. V lost 4 bases, J lost 7 bases, and 11 bases lay in between. Germline CDR1 and CDR2: MGHDK and SYGVNS. The CDR3 covers 13 residues. The variable domain in full, completed from reference TRBV25-1 and TRBJ1-5, reads EADIYQTPRYLVIGTGKKITLECSQTMGHDKMYWYQQDPGMELHLIHYSYGVNSTEKGDLSSESTVSRIRTEHFPLTLESARPSHTSQYLCASSASGRQPQHFGDGTRLSIL.